This T cell receptor beta chain is from a study of blood T cell repertoires in COVID-19. Study as a whole: Spain, Italy and the United States supplied samples that represented acute and convalescent COVID-19.

The authors' processing: Quantification of nucleated cells was approximated via reference gene primer amplification. The data were produced by immunoSEQ multiplex PCR, yet TCRdb's version contains in-frame clones alone and is incomplete. V and J calls and clone size are as listed in that table; D and trimming were resolved from the DNA. The data contain some 69,000 clones, roughly 80% of them singletons. Sequenced sample: peripheral blood. This clonotype originated in a man aged 55 to 70 with acute or convalescent COVID-19.

The CDR3 DNA sequence: TGTGCCAGCAGGGAAAGGGTGTTCAGGACAGGCACACTCCCGGGCTATGGCTACACCTTC. Amino acid sequence: CASRERVFRTGTLPGYGYTF. This chain links TRBV6-1 with TRBJ1-2; TRBD1 matches at 7 bases. Germline assignment: CDR1 MNHNS and CDR2 SASEGT. The ends lost 6 bases at V and 4 bases at J; junction bases unmatched: 26. CDR3 length equals 20 residues.